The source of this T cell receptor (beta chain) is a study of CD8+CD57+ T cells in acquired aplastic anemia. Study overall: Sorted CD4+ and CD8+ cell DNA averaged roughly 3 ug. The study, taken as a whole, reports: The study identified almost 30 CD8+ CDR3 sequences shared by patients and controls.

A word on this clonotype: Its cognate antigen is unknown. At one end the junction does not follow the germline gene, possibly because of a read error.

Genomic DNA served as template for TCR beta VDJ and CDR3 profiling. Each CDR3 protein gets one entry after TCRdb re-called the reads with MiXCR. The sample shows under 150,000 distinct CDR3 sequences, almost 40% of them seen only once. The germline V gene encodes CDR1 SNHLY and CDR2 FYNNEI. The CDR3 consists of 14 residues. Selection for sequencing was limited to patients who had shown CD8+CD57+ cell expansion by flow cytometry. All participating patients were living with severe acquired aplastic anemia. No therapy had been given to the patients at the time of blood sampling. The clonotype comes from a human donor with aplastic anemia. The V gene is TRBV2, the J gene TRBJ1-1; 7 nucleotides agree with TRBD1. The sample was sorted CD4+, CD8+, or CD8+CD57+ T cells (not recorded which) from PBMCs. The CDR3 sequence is CASRPRQGGTEAFF. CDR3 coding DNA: TGTGCCAGCAGGCCTAGACAGGGAGGCACTGAAGCTTTCTTC.